The TCR beta chain described here comes from a study of T-cell reconstitution after alpha-beta-depleted transplantation in children (dated by TCRdb to 2016 to 2017). Study-wide context: T-cell immune reconstitution after TCRalphabeta/CD19-depleted allogeneic hematopoietic cell transplantation in children was quantitatively tracked in the study by means of TCR repertoire profiling.

Library preparation was by PCR. The sequencer was an Illumina HiSeq 2500. TCR libraries were prepared with molecular barcoding, using unique molecular identifiers to normalize TCRbeta repertoire quantification. The public reads were quality trimmed at Q25 with fastp and then assembled into clones with MiXCR by TCRdb, keeping productive beta chains. Identical CDR3 protein sequences are pooled into one entry, listed with their most common genes and DNA. The sample data list around 680,000 distinct CDR3 sequences, and roughly 17% of these were observed just once. The ten largest clones add up to 0.8% to 1.1% of the sample. Cut back by 6 bases and 0 bases, the V and J ends lie 8 bases apart. CDR3 length: 13 amino acids, cysteine to phenylalanine. Only the CDR3 portion is preserved as DNA: 39 bases, with reading frame beginning at the first base. CDR1 DFQATT and CDR2 SNEGSKA were looked up in the germline V gene (reference sequence).

This clonotype was seen at least ten times. This receptor's antigen is unknown. No clone much larger than this one lies a single base away; base qualities are absent. The clonotype was recovered from a human donor who donated a stem cell graft to a child with acute myeloid leukemia. Specimen: PBMCs from the stem cell graft donor, collected from the stem cell graft. The chain links TRBV20-1 with TRBJ1-4, with no confidently assigned D gene. The sequenced DNA is TGCAGTGCCACTACTACAACTAATGAAAAACTGTTTTTT. This codes for CSATTTTNEKLFF.